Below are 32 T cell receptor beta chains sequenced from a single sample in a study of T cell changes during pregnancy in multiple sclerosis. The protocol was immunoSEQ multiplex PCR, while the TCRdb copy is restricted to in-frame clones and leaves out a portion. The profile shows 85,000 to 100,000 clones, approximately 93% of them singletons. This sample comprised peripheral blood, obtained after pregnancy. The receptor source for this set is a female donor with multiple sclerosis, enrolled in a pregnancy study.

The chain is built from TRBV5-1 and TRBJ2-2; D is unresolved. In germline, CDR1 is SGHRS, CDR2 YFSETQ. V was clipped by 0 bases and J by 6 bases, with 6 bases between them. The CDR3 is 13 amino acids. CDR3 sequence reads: CASSLEAAGELFF. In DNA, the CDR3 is TGCGCCAGCAGCTTGGAAGCCGCCGGGGAGCTGTTTTTT.

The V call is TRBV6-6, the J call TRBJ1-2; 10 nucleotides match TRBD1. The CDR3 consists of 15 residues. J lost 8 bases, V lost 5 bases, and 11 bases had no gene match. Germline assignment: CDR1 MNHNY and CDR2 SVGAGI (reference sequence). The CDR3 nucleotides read TGTGCCAGCAGTGACAGGGGGCTGCCGTCTTGGGGCTACACCTTC. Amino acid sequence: CASSDRGLPSWGYTF.

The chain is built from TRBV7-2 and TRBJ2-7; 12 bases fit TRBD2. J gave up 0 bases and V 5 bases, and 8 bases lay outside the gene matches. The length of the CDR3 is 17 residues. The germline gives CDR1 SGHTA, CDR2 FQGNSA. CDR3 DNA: TGTGCCAGCAGCCTCGGGCTAGCGGGAGGGTACTCCTACGAGCAGTACTTC. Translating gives CASSLGLAGGYSYEQYF.

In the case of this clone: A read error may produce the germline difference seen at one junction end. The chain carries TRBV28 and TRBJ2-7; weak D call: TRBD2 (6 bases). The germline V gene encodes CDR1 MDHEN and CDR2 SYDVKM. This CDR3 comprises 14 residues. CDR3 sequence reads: CASSLSGRTYEQYF. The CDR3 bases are TGTGCCAGCAGCTTATCCGGGAGAACCTACGAGCAGTACTTC.

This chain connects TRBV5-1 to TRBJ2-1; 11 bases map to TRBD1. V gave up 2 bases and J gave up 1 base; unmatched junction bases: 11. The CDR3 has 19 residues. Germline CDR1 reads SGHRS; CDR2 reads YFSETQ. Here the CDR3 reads CASSFSIGQGARSYNEQFF. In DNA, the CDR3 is TGCGCCAGCAGCTTTTCCATCGGACAGGGGGCGCGGTCCTACAATGAGCAGTTCTTC.

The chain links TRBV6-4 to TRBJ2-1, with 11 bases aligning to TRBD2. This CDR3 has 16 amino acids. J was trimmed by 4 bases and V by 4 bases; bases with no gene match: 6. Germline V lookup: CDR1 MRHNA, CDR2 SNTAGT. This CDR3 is CASSAAGLADYNEQFF. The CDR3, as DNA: TGTGCCAGCAGTGCCGCGGGACTAGCGGATTACAATGAGCAGTTCTTC.

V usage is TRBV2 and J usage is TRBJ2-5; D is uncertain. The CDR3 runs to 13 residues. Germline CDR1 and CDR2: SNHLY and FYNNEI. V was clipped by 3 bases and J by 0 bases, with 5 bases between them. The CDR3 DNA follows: TGTGCCAGCAGTGAGGAGAACCAAGAGACCCAGTACTTC. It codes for CASSEENQETQYF.

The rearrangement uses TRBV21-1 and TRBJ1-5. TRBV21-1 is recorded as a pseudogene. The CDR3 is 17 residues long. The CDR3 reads CASSKWCDGVRNQPQHF. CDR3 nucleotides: TGTGCCAGCAGCAAATGGTGTGATGGAGTAAGGAATCAGCCCCAGCATTTT.

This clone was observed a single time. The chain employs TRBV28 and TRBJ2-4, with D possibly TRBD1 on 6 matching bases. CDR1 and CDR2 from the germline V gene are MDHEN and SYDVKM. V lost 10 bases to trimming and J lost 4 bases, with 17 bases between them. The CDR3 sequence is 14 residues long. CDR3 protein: CATNTGQIKNIQYF. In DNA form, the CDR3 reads TGTGCCACAAACACCGGACAGATAAAAAACATTCAGTACTTC.

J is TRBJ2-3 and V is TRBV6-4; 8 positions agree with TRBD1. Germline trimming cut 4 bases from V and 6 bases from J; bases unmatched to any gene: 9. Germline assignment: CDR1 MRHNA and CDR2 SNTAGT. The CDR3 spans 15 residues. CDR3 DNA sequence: TGTGCCAGCAGTGCTCAGGGGGCGGCAATGGATACGCAGTATTTT. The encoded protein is CASSAQGAAMDTQYF.

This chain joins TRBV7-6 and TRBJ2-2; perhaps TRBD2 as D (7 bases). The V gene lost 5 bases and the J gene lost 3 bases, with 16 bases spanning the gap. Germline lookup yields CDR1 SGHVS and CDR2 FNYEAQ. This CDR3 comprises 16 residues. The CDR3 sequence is CASSPGGGSYTGELFF. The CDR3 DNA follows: TGTGCCAGCAGCCCCGGGGGCGGGAGTTACACCGGGGAGCTGTTTTTT.

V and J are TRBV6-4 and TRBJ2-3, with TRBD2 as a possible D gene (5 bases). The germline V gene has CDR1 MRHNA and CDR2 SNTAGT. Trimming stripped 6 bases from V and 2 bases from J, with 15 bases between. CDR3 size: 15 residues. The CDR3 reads CASSNYGGFTDTQYF. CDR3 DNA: TGTGCCAGCAGCAATTACGGAGGTTTCACAGATACGCAGTATTTT.

The CDR3 loop reads CSVSSNRAGSYNEQFF. CDR3 DNA sequence: TGCAGCGTCTCCTCTAACAGGGCAGGATCCTACAATGAGCAGTTCTTC. This chain connects TRBV29-1 to TRBJ2-1; maybe TRBD1 (6 bases). V dropped 6 bases and J dropped 1 base, with 19 bases sitting between them. The CDR3 spans 16 residues. Germline V gene sequence: CDR1 SQVTM, CDR2 ANQGSEA.

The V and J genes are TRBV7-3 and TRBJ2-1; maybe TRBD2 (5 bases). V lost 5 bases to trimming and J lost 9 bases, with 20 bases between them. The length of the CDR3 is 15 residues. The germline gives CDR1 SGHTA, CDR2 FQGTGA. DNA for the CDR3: TGTGCCAGCAGCCCCGGACTGCCCGAGAAGGCTGAGCAGTTCTTC. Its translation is CASSPGLPEKAEQFF.

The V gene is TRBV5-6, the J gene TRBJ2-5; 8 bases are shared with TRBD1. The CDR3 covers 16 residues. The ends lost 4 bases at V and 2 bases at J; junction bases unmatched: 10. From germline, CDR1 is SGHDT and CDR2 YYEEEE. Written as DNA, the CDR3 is TGTGCCAGCAGCCGGGATGACAGGGGCGGGCAAGAGACCCAGTACTTC. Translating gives CASSRDDRGGQETQYF.

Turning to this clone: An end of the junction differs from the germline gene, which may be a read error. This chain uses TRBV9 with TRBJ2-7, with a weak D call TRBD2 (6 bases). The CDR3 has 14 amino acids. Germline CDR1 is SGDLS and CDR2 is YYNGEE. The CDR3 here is CASSWTTSSDEQYF. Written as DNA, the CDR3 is TGTGCCAGCAGTTGGACTACCTCCTCCGACGAGCAGTACTTC.

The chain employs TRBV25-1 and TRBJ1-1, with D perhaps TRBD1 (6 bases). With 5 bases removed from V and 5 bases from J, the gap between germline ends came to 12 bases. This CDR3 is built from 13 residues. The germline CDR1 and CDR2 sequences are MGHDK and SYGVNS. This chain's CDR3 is CASSLQGETEAFF. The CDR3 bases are TGTGCCAGCAGTTTACAGGGAGAGACTGAAGCTTTCTTT.

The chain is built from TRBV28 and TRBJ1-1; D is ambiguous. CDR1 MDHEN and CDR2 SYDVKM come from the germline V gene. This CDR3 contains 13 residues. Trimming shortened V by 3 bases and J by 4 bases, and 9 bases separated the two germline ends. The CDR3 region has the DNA TGTGCCAGCAGTTTCGACGGACTCACTGAAGCTTTCTTT. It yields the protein CASSFDGLTEAFF.

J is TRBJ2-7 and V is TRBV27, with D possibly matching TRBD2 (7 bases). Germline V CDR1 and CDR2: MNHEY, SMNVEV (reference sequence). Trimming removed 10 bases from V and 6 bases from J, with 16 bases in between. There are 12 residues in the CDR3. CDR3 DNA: TGTGCCACAATGGCGGGGGCTTCCGAGCAGTACTTC. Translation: CATMAGASEQYF.

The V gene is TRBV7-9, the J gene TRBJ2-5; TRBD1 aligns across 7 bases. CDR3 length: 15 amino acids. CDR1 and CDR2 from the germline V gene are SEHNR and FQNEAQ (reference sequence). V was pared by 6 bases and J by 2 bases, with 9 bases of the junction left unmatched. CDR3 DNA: TGTGCCAGCAGTCCCCTAGACAGGGAACAAGAGACCCAGTACTTC. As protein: CASSPLDREQETQYF.

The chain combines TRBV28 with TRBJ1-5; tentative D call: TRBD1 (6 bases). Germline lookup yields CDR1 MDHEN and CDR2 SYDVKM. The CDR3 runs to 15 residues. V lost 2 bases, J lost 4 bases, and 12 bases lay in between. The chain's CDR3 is CASSLLRDINQPQHF. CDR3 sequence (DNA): TGTGCCAGCAGTTTACTACGGGACATTAATCAGCCCCAGCATTTT.

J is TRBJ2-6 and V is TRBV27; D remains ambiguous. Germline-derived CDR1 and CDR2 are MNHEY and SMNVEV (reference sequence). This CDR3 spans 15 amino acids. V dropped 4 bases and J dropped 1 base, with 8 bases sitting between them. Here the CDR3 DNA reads TGTGCCAGCAGTTATTCACGGTCTGGGGCCAACGTCCTGACTTTC. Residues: CASSYSRSGANVLTF.

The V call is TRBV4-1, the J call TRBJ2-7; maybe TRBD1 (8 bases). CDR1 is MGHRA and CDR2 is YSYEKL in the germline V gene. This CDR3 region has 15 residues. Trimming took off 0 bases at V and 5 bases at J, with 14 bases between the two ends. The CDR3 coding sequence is TGCGCCAGCAGCCAAGAGCGACAGGGGAGGGACGAGCAGTACTTC. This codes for CASSQERQGRDEQYF.

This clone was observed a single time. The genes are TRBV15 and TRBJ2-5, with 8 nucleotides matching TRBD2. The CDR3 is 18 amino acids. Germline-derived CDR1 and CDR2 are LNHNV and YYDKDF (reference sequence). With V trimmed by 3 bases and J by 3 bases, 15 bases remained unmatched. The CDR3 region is CATSSPSAPGTREETQYF. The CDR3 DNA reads TGTGCCACCAGCAGCCCGTCTGCGCCCGGGACTAGAGAAGAGACCCAGTACTTC.

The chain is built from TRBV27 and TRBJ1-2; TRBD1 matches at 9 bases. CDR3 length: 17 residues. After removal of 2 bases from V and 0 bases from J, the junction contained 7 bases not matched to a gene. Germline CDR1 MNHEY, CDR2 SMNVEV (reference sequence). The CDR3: CASSLIGQGTANYGYTF. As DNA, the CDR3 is TGTGCCAGCAGTTTAATAGGACAGGGGACAGCTAACTATGGCTACACCTTC.

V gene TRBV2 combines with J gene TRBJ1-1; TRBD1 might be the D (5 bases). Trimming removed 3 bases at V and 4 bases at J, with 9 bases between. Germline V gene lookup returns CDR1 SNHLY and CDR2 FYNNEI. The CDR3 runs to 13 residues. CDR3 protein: CASSDREGTEAFF. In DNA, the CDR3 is TGTGCCAGCAGTGACAGGGAGGGCACTGAAGCTTTCTTT.

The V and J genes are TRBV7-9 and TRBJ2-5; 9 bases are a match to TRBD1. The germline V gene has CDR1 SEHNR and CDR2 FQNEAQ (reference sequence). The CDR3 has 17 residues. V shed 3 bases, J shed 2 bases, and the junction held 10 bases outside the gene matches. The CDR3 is CASSLGGQGLRQETQYF. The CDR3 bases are TGTGCCAGCAGCTTGGGCGGACAGGGGTTGAGACAAGAGACCCAGTACTTC.

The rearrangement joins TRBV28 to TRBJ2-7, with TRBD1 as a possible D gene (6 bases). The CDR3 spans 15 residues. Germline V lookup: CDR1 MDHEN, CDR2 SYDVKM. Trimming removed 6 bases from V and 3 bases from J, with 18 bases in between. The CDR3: CASSPGDRTHYEQYF. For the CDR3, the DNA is TGTGCCAGCAGCCCCGGTGACAGGACCCACTACGAGCAGTACTTC.

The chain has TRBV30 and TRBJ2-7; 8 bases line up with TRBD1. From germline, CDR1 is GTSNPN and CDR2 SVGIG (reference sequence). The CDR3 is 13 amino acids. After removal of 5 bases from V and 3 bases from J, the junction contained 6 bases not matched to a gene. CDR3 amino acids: CAWVGQANYEQYF. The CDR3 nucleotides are TGTGCCTGGGTGGGACAGGCGAACTACGAGCAGTACTTC.

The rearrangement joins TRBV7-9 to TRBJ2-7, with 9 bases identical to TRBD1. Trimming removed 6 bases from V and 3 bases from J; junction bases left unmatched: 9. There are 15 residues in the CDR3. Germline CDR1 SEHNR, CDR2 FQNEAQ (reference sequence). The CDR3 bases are TGTGCCAGCAGTCTGAGGACAGGGGATCTCTACGAGCAGTACTTC. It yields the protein CASSLRTGDLYEQYF.

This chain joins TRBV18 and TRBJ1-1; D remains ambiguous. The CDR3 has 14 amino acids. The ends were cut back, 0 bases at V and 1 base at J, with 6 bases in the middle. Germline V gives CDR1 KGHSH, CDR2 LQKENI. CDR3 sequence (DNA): TGTGCCAGCTCACCACCGAGAGGGAACACTGAAGCTTTCTTT. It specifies CASSPPRGNTEAFF.

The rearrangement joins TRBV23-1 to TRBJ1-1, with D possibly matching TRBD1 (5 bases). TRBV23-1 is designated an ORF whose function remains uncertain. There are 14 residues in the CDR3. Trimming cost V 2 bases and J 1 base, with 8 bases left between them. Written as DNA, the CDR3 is TGCGCCAGCAGTCAACCAACAGGGAACACTGAAGCTTTCTTT. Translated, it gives CASSQPTGNTEAFF.